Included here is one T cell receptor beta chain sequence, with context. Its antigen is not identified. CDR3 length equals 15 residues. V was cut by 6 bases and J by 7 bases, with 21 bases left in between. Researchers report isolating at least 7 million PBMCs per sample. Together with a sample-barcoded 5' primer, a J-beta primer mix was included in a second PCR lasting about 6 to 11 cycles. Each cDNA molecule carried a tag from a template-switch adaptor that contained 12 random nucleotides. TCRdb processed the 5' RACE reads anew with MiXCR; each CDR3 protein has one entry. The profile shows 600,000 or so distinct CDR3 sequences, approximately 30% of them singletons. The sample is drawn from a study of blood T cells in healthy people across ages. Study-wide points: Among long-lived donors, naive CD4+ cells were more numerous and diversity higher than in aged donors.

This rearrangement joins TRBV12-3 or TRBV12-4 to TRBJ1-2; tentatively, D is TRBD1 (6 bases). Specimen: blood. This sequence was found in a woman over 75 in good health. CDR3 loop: CASSARDILRPGYTF. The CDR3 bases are TGTGCCAGCAGCGCTCGGGACATCTTAAGGCCTGGCTACACCTTC.